Each of the 14 T cell receptor beta chains below was sequenced from the same sample in a study of blood T cells in healthy people across ages. With a J-beta primer mix and a sample-barcoded 5' primer, a second PCR ran about 7 to 12 cycles. A single record per CDR3 protein comes from TCRdb applying MiXCR to the 5' RACE reads. The data show 1.5 million or so distinct CDR3 sequences, approximately 43% seen once. Sequences were obtained from blood. These receptors all come from a woman between 18 and 29 years old in good health.

About this clonotype itself: Compared with germline, one end of the junction differs, possibly owing to a read error. This chain connects TRBV20-1 to TRBJ2-1; TRBD2 might be the D (5 bases). Germline assignment: CDR1 DFQATT and CDR2 SNEGSKA (reference sequence). The CDR3 totals 16 residues. The CDR3 sequence is CSAEAFRLSSYNERYF. In nucleotides, the CDR3 is TGCAGTGCGGAGGCGTTTAGGCTGAGCTCCTACAATGAGCGGTACTTC.

On this clonotype: Germline and junction disagree at one end, which may indicate a read error. This chain links TRBV9 with TRBJ2-7; unclear D gene. The CDR3 runs to 14 residues. The V gene's germline CDR1 is SGDLS and CDR2 YYNGEE. DNA for the CDR3: TGTGCCGGCAGCGTTGCCATTGGTGCCTACGAGCAGTACTTC. Residues: CAGSVAIGAYEQYF.

The V and J genes are TRBV20-1 and TRBJ2-3, with TRBD1 identical over 8 bases. The V gene's germline CDR1 is DFQATT and CDR2 SNEGSKA (reference sequence). The CDR3 totals 15 residues. The J segment lost 1 base and the V segment lost 3 bases, leaving 6 bases of the junction unmatched. The CDR3 DNA sequence: TGCAGTGCTAGGGGAAGGGGACAGGGCACAGATACGCAGTATTTT. It is translated as CSARGRGQGTDTQYF.

The chain links TRBV7-9 to TRBJ2-7; the D gene could be TRBD1 or TRBD2 (5 bases each). With 6 bases removed from V and 3 bases from J, the gap between germline ends came to 12 bases. Germline V gene lookup returns CDR1 SEHNR and CDR2 FQNEAQ (reference sequence). This CDR3 comprises 13 residues. CDR3 sequence reads: CASSASRDYEQYF. The CDR3 coding sequence is TGTGCCAGCAGTGCTAGCAGGGACTACGAGCAGTACTTC. Full variable domain (rest looked up from reference TRBV7-9 and TRBJ2-7): DTGVSQNPRHKITKRGQNVTFRCDPISEHNRLYWYRQTLGQGPEFLTYFQNEAQLEKSRLLSDRFSAERPKGSFSTLEIQRTEQGDSAMYLCASSASRDYEQYFGPGTRLTVT.

This clonotype was found a few times. The J gene is TRBJ2-5, the V gene TRBV30; D is perhaps TRBD1 (6 bases). The CDR3 contains 15 residues. Germline lookup yields CDR1 GTSNPN and CDR2 SVGIG (reference sequence). V was cut by 2 bases and J by 2 bases, with 15 bases left in between. The CDR3 loop is CAWSSQQGIQETQYF. The CDR3 region has the DNA TGTGCCTGGAGTTCACAGCAGGGGATTCAAGAGACCCAGTACTTC.

Written as DNA, the CDR3 is TGTGCCAGCAGAATTAGCGGGGATAGGGTTGATACGCAGTATTTT. This gives the protein CASRISGDRVDTQYF. This chain links TRBV6-6 with TRBJ2-3; 8 bases map to TRBD2. In germline, CDR1 is MNHNY, CDR2 SVGAGI (reference sequence). The V segment lost 6 bases and the J segment 6 bases; nucleotides outside the gene matches: 11. This CDR3 region has 15 residues.

The CDR3 loop is CATRDRVDEQFF. The CDR3 bases are TGTGCCACCAGGGACAGGGTCGATGAGCAGTTCTTC. This chain joins TRBV24-1 and TRBJ2-1, with 8 positions matching TRBD1. Germline-derived CDR1 and CDR2 are KGHDR and SFDVKD. This CDR3 comprises 12 residues. V lost 7 bases to trimming and J lost 8 bases; unmatched junction nucleotides: 3.

Only a few counts were recorded for this clonotype. This chain uses TRBV7-8 with TRBJ1-5; no reliable D call. Between the trimmed V and J ends, which lost 8 bases and 4 bases, there was a span of 12 bases. Germline values: CDR1 SGHVS, CDR2 FQNEAQ. This CDR3 comprises 13 residues. CDR3 loop: CASSGSGNQPQHF. The DNA for the CDR3 is TGTGCCAGCTCTGGTTCAGGAAATCAGCCCCAGCATTTT.

This clonotype was counted a few times. The chain recombines TRBV6-5 with TRBJ2-1, with 13 bases matching TRBD2. Germline V gene sequence: CDR1 MNHEY, CDR2 SVGAGI. After removal of 4 bases from V and 8 bases from J, the junction contained 5 bases not matched to a gene. This CDR3 contains 15 residues. In nucleotides, the CDR3 is TGTGCCAGCAGTTCGACTAGCGGGGGGTTCGATGAGCAGTTCTTC. This sequence encodes CASSSTSGGFDEQFF.

The chain recombines TRBV13 with TRBJ2-7, with 11 bases identical to TRBD1. The V gene end was trimmed by 0 bases and the J gene end by 4 bases; junction bases not matched to a gene: 8. This CDR3 comprises 17 residues. CDR1 PRHDT and CDR2 FYEKMQ come from the germline V gene (reference sequence). CDR3 sequence (DNA): TGTGCCAGCAGCTTAGGCCGAGGTGGGACAGGGGGGTACGAGCAGTACTTC. Residues: CASSLGRGGTGGYEQYF.

The chain links TRBV7-2 to TRBJ1-5; no clear D. Deletions cut 5 bases from V and 8 bases from J, with 16 bases between. Germline V gene lookup returns CDR1 SGHTA and CDR2 FQGNSA. This CDR3 comprises 14 residues. The CDR3 loop is CASSELMDGKPQHF. In DNA, the CDR3 is TGTGCCAGCAGCGAACTAATGGACGGAAAGCCCCAGCATTTT.

This clonotype has more than one count but fewer than ten. The rearrangement uses TRBV15 and TRBJ2-5; D might be TRBD1 or TRBD2, each matching 5 bases. This CDR3 has 12 amino acids. CDR1 is LNHNV and CDR2 is YYDKDF in the germline V gene (reference sequence). V lost 4 bases and J lost 11, with 14 bases in between. DNA for the CDR3: TGTGCCACCAGCAATCGAGGGGATGAGCAGTACTTC. As protein: CATSNRGDEQYF.

This chain connects TRBV2 to TRBJ2-5; TRBD1 or TRBD2 may be the D gene (5 bases each). The CDR3 consists of 12 residues. V dropped 7 bases and J dropped 11 bases, with 17 bases sitting between them. Looked up from germline, CDR1 is SNHLY and CDR2 is FYNNEI. The CDR3 sequence: CASTERGQEQYF. The CDR3, as DNA: TGTGCCAGCACTGAGAGGGGCCAAGAGCAGTACTTC.

The gene calls are TRBV4-3 and TRBJ2-1; TRBD2 aligns across 8 bases. The CDR3 length is 17 residues. Per germline, CDR1 LGHNA and CDR2 YSLEER. The V segment lost 5 bases and the J segment 0 bases; nucleotides outside the gene matches: 9. CDR3 protein: CASSSWAGGTSYNEQFF. As DNA, the CDR3 is TGCGCCAGCAGCTCTTGGGCGGGAGGAACCTCCTACAATGAGCAGTTCTTC.